A single sample is the source of the 6 T cell receptor beta chains below, sequenced in a study of T cells in tuberculosis. Clones were read by immunoSEQ multiplex PCR, and TCRdb kept only the in-frame ones, dropping some. The repertoire holds more than 35,000 clones, with 85% to 95% as singletons. Sequencing was done on a sample of PBMCs. These receptor sequences come from a donor aged 10-35 years with latent tuberculosis or without tuberculosis infection.

The V and J genes are TRBV5-1 and TRBJ1-2; 7 nucleotides line up with TRBD1. V shed 0 bases, J shed 2 bases, and the junction held 4 bases outside the gene matches. The germline V gene has CDR1 SGHRS and CDR2 YFSETQ. This CDR3 is built from 15 residues. The CDR3 bases are TGCGCCAGCAGCTTGGTCCCAGGGGGGAACTATGGCTACACCTTC. Amino acid sequence: CASSLVPGGNYGYTF.

The chain has TRBV19 and TRBJ1-1; 7 bases fit TRBD1. Germline V CDR1 and CDR2: LNHDA, SQIVND (reference sequence). Trimming at V came to 6 bases and at J to 6 bases, leaving 13 bases not matched to a gene. The CDR3 sequence is 15 residues long. CDR3 sequence (DNA): TGTGCCAGTAGACGAATGCAGGGGGATTTCGCTGAAGCTTTCTTT. Protein product: CASRRMQGDFAEAFF.

The chain combines TRBV5-4 with TRBJ2-7; possibly TRBD2 for D (5 bases). Trimming removed 1 base at V and 4 bases at J, with 15 bases between. The length of the CDR3 is 15 residues. Germline V lookup: CDR1 SGHNT, CDR2 YYREEE (reference sequence). This CDR3 is CASSLSSDYGYEQYF. CDR3 nucleotides: TGTGCCAGCAGCTTGTCTTCAGACTACGGGTACGAGCAGTACTTC.

The chain combines TRBV7-9 with TRBJ1-1; D unclear. Germline-derived CDR1 and CDR2 are SEHNR and FQNEAQ (reference sequence). V lost 1 base, J lost 6 bases, and 9 bases lay in between. This CDR3 contains 13 residues. CDR3 amino acids: CASSLVSEAEAFF. The CDR3 region has the DNA TGTGCCAGCAGCTTAGTGTCGGAGGCTGAAGCTTTCTTT.

The V call is TRBV6-1, the J call TRBJ2-2, with D unclear. There are 12 residues in the CDR3. Germline assignment: CDR1 MNHNS and CDR2 SASEGT. V shed 3 bases and J shed 7 bases, with 6 bases lying between them. Here the CDR3 reads CASSERFGELFF. The CDR3 DNA reads TGTGCCAGCAGTGAGAGATTCGGGGAGCTGTTTTTT.

The V gene is TRBV4-2, the J gene TRBJ1-6; a possible D gene is TRBD1 (6 bases). The germline V gene encodes CDR1 LGHNA and CDR2 YNFKEQ. This CDR3 comprises 17 residues. V lost 5 bases and J 1 base, leaving 15 bases between the germline ends. CDR3 nucleotide sequence: TGTGCCAGCAGCTCCAGGGGAGGGGTGTCCTATAATTCACCCCTCCACTTT. Protein: CASSSRGGVSYNSPLHF.